This TCR beta chain was sequenced during a study of T-cell reconstitution after alpha-beta-depleted transplantation in children. V was cut by 3 bases and J by 5 bases, with 13 bases left in between. The CDR3 extends over 14 amino acids. It was with unique molecular identifiers that the TCRbeta library was prepared. TCRdb reprocessed the PCR reads via MiXCR and lists one record per CDR3 protein. This table holds some 300,000 distinct CDR3 sequences, around 10% found once. The gene calls are TRBV12-3 or TRBV12-4 and TRBJ1-2, with no clear D. The starting material was PBMCs from the stem cell graft donor, obtained from the stem cell graft. The receptor comes from a human donor who donated a stem cell graft to a child with acute lymphoblastic leukemia. Here the CDR3 reads CASSFLTTRYGYTF. CDR3 nucleotide sequence: TGTGCCAGCAGTTTTTTGACCACACGGTATGGCTACACCTTC.